This record concerns one T cell receptor beta chain sequence. Its antigen remains unidentified. It was across several immunoSEQ plates that each subset's genomic DNA was evenly split. Assay used: immunoSEQ multiplex PCR; TCRdb lists only in-frame clones, some missing. The sample contains more than 450,000 clones, roughly 78% of which appear only once. This specimen comes from a study of shared clonotypes between healthy human individuals. Each unsorted sample relied on about 90 million PBMCs as its source of genomic DNA. Whole-study results and caveats: Among donors, the sharing of clonotypes was expected to be influenced by sequencing depth.

Per germline, CDR1 LGHNA and CDR2 YSLEER. The CDR3 is made up of 18 amino acids. V trimming: 0 bases; J trimming: 4 bases; junction bases outside the gene matches: 12. The sample consisted of PBMCs. The TCR originated in a woman between 35 and 50 years old in good health. Some clones in this sample may be carry-over from other donors' samples. The V call is TRBV4-3, the J call TRBJ2-3; 8 bases line up with TRBD2. The CDR3 coding sequence is TGCGCCAGCAGCCAAGAACCCACCAGCGGGAGCGGAGCAGATACGCAGTATTTT. Protein: CASSQEPTSGSGADTQYF.